The 18 T cell receptor beta chains presented below share a single source sample, sequenced in a study of T cells in localized non-small cell lung cancer. Generated by immunoSEQ multiplex PCR, the TCRdb table keeps only in-frame clones and is missing some. Of tens of thousands of clones detected, 86% appear once; the ten largest clones hold over 2%. Sequences were derived from PBMCs, sampled before any cancer treatment. The receptors derive from a man aged 35-69 years with stage II lung adenocarcinoma.

The rearrangement joins TRBV30 to TRBJ2-5, with D perhaps matching TRBD1 (5 bases). Per germline, CDR1 GTSNPN and CDR2 SVGIG (reference sequence). V was shortened by 4 bases and J by 5 bases, with 20 bases between the two germline ends. The CDR3 has 15 residues. The CDR3 sequence is CAWTRLRGYGETQYF. CDR3 nucleotides: TGTGCCTGGACCCGCTTAAGGGGTTATGGGGAGACCCAGTACTTC.

The chain links TRBV5-4 to TRBJ2-1; 11 nucleotides align to TRBD2. This CDR3 is 15 amino acids long. Germline V CDR1 and CDR2: SGHNT, YYREEE (reference sequence). The V gene end was trimmed by 4 bases and the J gene end by 8 bases; junction bases not matched to a gene: 8. The CDR3 DNA follows: TGTGCCAGCAGCACTACTAGCGGGGGCGGGGATGAGCAGTTCTTC. It encodes CASSTTSGGGDEQFF.

The chain joins TRBV7-9 to TRBJ1-2, with 7 positions matching TRBD1. V shed 5 bases, J shed 5 bases, and the junction held 8 bases outside the gene matches. Germline assignment: CDR1 SEHNR and CDR2 FQNEAQ (reference sequence). This CDR3 region has 14 residues. CDR3 DNA sequence: TGTGCCAGCAGCCCTAAGGACAGGCCGTATGGCTACACCTTC. Its translation is CASSPKDRPYGYTF.

CDR3 coding DNA: TGTGCCATCGGGGAACAGACAGGACCTAGCAATCAGCCCCAGCATTTT. Translating gives CAIGEQTGPSNQPQHF. V and J are TRBV10-3 and TRBJ1-5; D might be TRBD1 (6 bases). Germline CDR1 is ENHRY and CDR2 is SYGVKD. Deletions cut 8 bases from V and 0 bases from J, with 17 bases between. The CDR3 sequence is 16 residues long.

As DNA, the CDR3 is TGTGCCAGCAGTGTAGCGGGGGCCCAAGAGACCCAGTACTTC. Translation gives CASSVAGAQETQYF. The gene calls are TRBV2 and TRBJ2-5; 9 bases map to TRBD2. The V gene end was trimmed by 4 bases and the J gene end by 1 base; junction bases not matched to a gene: 1. The CDR3 extends over 14 amino acids. CDR1 is SNHLY and CDR2 is FYNNEI in the germline V gene.

The V gene is TRBV6-5, the J gene TRBJ1-2, with a possible D match to TRBD1 (5 bases). Deletions cut 6 bases from V and 5 bases from J, with 16 bases between. Germline-derived CDR1 and CDR2 are MNHEY and SVGAGI. The CDR3 is 14 residues long. Written as DNA, the CDR3 is TGTGCCAGCAGCTCGACCACAGGAAGGTATGGCTACACCTTC. This gives the protein CASSSTTGRYGYTF.

V usage is TRBV7-9 and J usage is TRBJ1-5; D remains unclear. This CDR3 spans 12 amino acids. V was pared by 3 bases and J by 4 bases, with 4 bases between. Germline-derived CDR1 and CDR2 are SEHNR and FQNEAQ (reference sequence). CDR3 loop: CASSFSNQPQHF. The CDR3 nucleotides are TGTGCCAGCAGCTTCAGTAATCAGCCCCAGCATTTT.

This clone appeared a single time. The V call is TRBV5-1, the J call TRBJ1-4; D gene uncertain. V lost 0 bases and J lost 7, with 25 bases in between. CDR3 size: 19 residues. Germline CDR1 SGHRS, CDR2 YFSETQ. The CDR3 region is CASSLASGNMGIRSEKLFF. Here the CDR3 DNA reads TGCGCCAGCAGCTTGGCGAGTGGTAATATGGGAATTCGGAGTGAAAAACTGTTTTTT.

This sequence joins TRBV5-1 and TRBJ1-1; D uncertain. This CDR3 spans 14 amino acids. V dropped 1 base and J dropped 0 bases, with 7 bases sitting between them. Germline CDR1 is SGHRS and CDR2 is YFSETQ. The CDR3 sequence: CASSLTVMNTEAFF. The CDR3 coding sequence is TGCGCCAGCAGCTTGACCGTCATGAACACTGAAGCTTTCTTT.

This chain joins TRBV5-5 and TRBJ1-4, with D tentatively TRBD1 (6 bases). The CDR3 runs 13 residues. The germline gives CDR1 SGHKS, CDR2 YYEKEE (reference sequence). Trimming shortened V by 3 bases and J by 7 bases, and 10 bases separated the two germline ends. The CDR3 loop reads CASSSGQLEKLFF. Here the CDR3 DNA reads TGTGCCAGCAGCTCCGGACAGCTTGAAAAACTGTTTTTT.

The chain recombines TRBV7-6 with TRBJ2-5; a weak D match, TRBD2 (7 bases). Per the germline V gene, CDR1 is SGHVS and CDR2 is FNYEAQ. The length of the CDR3 is 16 residues. Trimming removed 0 bases at V and 2 bases at J, with 13 bases between. DNA of the CDR3: TGTGCCAGCAGCTTAGCGCAGGCGGGGGCACAAGAGACCCAGTACTTC. Its translation is CASSLAQAGAQETQYF.

The genes are TRBV5-5 and TRBJ2-5; D is perhaps TRBD2 (5 bases). Germline lookup yields CDR1 SGHKS and CDR2 YYEKEE (reference sequence). The CDR3 sequence is 13 residues long. The V end was cut by 2 bases, the J end by 3 bases, with 8 bases between. CDR3 coding DNA: TGTGCCAGCAGCTTACACGGGAAAGAGACCCAGTACTTC. Translated, it gives CASSLHGKETQYF. Full variable domain (outside the CDR3, taken from reference TRBV5-5 and TRBJ2-5): DAGVTQSPTHLIKTRGQQVTLRCSPISGHKSVSWYQQVLGQGPQFIFQYYEKEERGRGNFPDRFSARQFPNYSSELNVNALLLGDSALYLCASSLHGKETQYFGPGTRLLVL.

The V call is TRBV4-1, the J call TRBJ2-4; D is possibly TRBD2 (6 bases). This CDR3 region has 15 residues. Germline CDR1 and CDR2: MGHRA and YSYEKL. V dropped 4 bases and J dropped 2 bases, with 12 bases sitting between them. Here the CDR3 reads CASSLLAVSKNIQYF. CDR3 in DNA: TGCGCCAGCAGCCTACTAGCAGTGTCCAAAAACATTCAGTACTTC.

The chain links TRBV7-8 to TRBJ2-5; possible D gene TRBD2, 5 bases. Trimming stripped 5 bases from V and 2 bases from J, with 12 bases between. Germline CDR1 reads SGHVS; CDR2 reads FQNEAQ. The CDR3 is 14 residues long. CDR3 residues: CASSMDWSQETQYF. The CDR3 DNA follows: TGTGCCAGCAGCATGGACTGGAGTCAAGAGACCCAGTACTTC.

The J gene is TRBJ1-2, the V gene TRBV19; D is ambiguous. This CDR3 is built from 15 residues. Germline V gives CDR1 LNHDA, CDR2 SQIVND (reference sequence). The ends were cut back, 7 bases at V and 4 bases at J, with 19 bases in the middle. The chain's CDR3 is CASIDRTTRAYGYTF. The DNA of the CDR3 is TGTGCCAGTATTGACCGAACGACACGCGCCTATGGCTACACCTTC.

This clone has only one observation. V gene TRBV18 combines with J gene TRBJ1-2; 7 bases align to TRBD1. V shed 2 bases, J shed 4 bases, and the junction held 7 bases outside the gene matches. This CDR3 comprises 15 residues. The germline CDR1 and CDR2 sequences are KGHSH and LQKENI. The DNA for the CDR3 is TGTGCCAGCTCACCATCGAATCAGGGGGGCTATGGCTACACCTTC. Translating gives CASSPSNQGGYGYTF.

The CDR3 loop reads CASSLKGGTDTQYF. The CDR3 bases are TGTGCCAGCAGCTTAAAGGGAGGCACAGATACGCAGTATTTT. The chain employs TRBV7-3 and TRBJ2-3; TRBD2 is a possible D gene (5 bases). CDR1 and CDR2 from the germline V gene are SGHTA and FQGTGA. Trimming took 1 base from V and 1 from J, leaving 6 bases between them. The CDR3 length is 14 residues.

This clone turned up a few times. CDR3 nucleotide sequence: TGTGCCTGGATGGGACAGGGAAATTCACCCCTCCACTTT. Its protein product is CAWMGQGNSPLHF. This chain joins TRBV30 and TRBJ1-6; TRBD1 agrees at 9 bases. The length of the CDR3 is 13 residues. Trimming removed 4 bases from V and 7 bases from J; junction bases left unmatched: 2. CDR1 and CDR2 from the germline V gene are GTSNPN and SVGIG (reference sequence).